This T cell receptor beta chain was obtained from a study of blood T cell repertoires in COVID-19. Looked up from germline, CDR1 is MNHEY and CDR2 is SVGEGT. This CDR3 is built from 14 residues. The V end was cut by 0 bases, the J end by 3 bases, with 9 bases between. TCRdb keeps only in-frame clones here, not all; method: immunoSEQ multiplex PCR. In the table there are hundreds of thousands of clones, around nine tenths of which are singletons. The sequenced material came from peripheral blood. The sequence came from a woman between 55 and 75 years old with COVID-19, enrolled during active disease. This sequence joins TRBV6-2 or TRBV6-3 and TRBJ2-7, with D tentatively TRBD2 (5 bases). CDR3 residues: CASSYSGRGYEQYF. In nucleotides, the CDR3 is TGTGCCAGCAGTTACTCTGGGAGAGGCTACGAGCAGTACTTC.